This T cell receptor beta chain originates from a study of T cell changes during pregnancy in multiple sclerosis. Method: immunoSEQ multiplex PCR; TCRdb's copy keeps in-frame clones and lacks some. The profile shows 85,000 to 90,000 clones, 85% to 95% of them singletons. Unmatched junction bases numbered 8, after V lost 3 bases and J lost 3 bases. This CDR3 has 16 amino acids. The germline V gene has CDR1 MNHNY and CDR2 SVGAGI (reference sequence). The chain has TRBV6-6 and TRBJ2-3; 8 nucleotides agree with TRBD1. The sequence derives from a female donor in good health, enrolled as a control in a pregnancy study. The sample here was peripheral blood, taken after pregnancy. The CDR3: CASSYVLQGATDTQYF. CDR3 nucleotide sequence: TGTGCCAGCAGTTATGTTCTCCAGGGGGCGACAGATACGCAGTATTTT.